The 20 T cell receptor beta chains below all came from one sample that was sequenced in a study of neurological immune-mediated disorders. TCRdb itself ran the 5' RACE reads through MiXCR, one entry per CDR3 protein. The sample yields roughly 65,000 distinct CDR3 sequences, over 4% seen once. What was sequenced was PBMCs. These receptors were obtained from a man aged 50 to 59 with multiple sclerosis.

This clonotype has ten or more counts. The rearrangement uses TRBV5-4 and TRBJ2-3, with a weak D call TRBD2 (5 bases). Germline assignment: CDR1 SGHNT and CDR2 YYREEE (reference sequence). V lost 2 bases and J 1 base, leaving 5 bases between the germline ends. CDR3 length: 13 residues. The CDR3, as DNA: TGTGCCAGCAGCTTTAGCGGCACAGATACGCAGTATTTT. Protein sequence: CASSFSGTDTQYF.

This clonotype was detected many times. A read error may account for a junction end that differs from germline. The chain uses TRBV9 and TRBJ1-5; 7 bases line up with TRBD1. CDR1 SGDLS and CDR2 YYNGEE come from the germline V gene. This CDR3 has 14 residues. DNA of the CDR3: TGTGCCAGCAGCGGAGGGACAGAGAATCAGCCCCAGAATTTT. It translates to CASSGGTENQPQNF.

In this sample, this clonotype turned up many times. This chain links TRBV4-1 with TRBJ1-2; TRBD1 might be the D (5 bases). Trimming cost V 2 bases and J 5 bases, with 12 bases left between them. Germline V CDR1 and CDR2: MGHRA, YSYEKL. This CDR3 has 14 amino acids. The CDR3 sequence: CASSQKIGDYGYTF. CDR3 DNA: TGCGCCAGCAGCCAAAAAATAGGGGATTATGGCTACACCTTC.

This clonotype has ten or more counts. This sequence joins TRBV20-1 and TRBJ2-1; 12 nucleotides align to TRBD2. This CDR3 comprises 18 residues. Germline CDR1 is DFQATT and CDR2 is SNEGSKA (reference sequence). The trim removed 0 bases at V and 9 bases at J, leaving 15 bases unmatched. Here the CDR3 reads CSARDLLASGGALSEQFF. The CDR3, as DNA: TGCAGTGCTAGAGATCTATTGGCTAGCGGGGGGGCTCTCAGTGAGCAGTTCTTC.

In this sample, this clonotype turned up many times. CDR3 sequence: CSARPLWLYGYTF. As DNA, the CDR3 is TGCAGTGCTAGACCTCTATGGCTCTATGGCTACACCTTC. The J gene is TRBJ1-2, the V gene TRBV20-1; D is undetermined. Germline-derived CDR1 and CDR2 are DFQATT and SNEGSKA (reference sequence). V was shortened by 2 bases and J by 4 bases, with 11 bases between the two germline ends. The CDR3 loop spans 13 amino acids.

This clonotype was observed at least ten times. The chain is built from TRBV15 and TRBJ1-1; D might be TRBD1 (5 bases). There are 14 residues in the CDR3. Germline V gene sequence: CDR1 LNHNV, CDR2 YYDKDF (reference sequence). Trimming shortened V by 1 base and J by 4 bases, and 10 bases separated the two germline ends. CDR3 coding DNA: TGTGCCACCAGCAGAGTGAGGGGAGGCACTGAAGCTTTCTTT. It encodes CATSRVRGGTEAFF.

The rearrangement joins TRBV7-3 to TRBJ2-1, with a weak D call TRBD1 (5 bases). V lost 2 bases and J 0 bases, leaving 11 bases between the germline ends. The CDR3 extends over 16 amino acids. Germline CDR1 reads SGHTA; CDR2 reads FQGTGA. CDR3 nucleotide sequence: TGTGCCAGCAGCTTAGGGGCAGGCCTCTCCTACAATGAGCAGTTCTTC. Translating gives CASSLGAGLSYNEQFF.

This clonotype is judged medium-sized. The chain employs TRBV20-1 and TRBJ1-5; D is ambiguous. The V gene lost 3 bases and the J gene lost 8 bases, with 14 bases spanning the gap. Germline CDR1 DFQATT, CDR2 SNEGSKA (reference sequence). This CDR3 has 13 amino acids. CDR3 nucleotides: TGCAGTGCTAGTAAGGAACAGTTCAAGCCCCAGCATTTT. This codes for CSASKEQFKPQHF.

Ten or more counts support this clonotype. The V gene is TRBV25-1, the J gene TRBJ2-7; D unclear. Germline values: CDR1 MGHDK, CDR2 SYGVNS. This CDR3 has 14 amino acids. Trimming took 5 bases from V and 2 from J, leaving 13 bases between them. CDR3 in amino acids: CASSQIRVPYEQYF. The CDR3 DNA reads TGTGCCAGCAGTCAGATCCGGGTCCCCTACGAGCAGTACTTC.

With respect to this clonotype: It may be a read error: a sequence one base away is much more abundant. The CDR3 is CVSSLNPLGTEAFF. The CDR3 bases are TGTGTCAGCAGTTTAAACCCACTAGGCACTGAAGCTTTCTTT. The chain has TRBV12-3 or TRBV12-4 and TRBJ1-1; D unresolved. This CDR3 is built from 14 residues.

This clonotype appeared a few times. The CDR3 reads CASSLGSAGEQFF. CDR3 nucleotide sequence: TGTGCCAGCAGCTTAGGATCCGCGGGTGAGCAGTTCTTC. The chain is built from TRBV7-9 and TRBJ2-1, with D perhaps TRBD2 (5 bases). The V end lost 1 base, the J end lost 9 bases, and 10 bases lay between the germline ends. The CDR3 totals 13 residues. Germline V gene sequence: CDR1 SEHNR, CDR2 FQNEAQ (reference sequence). The whole variable domain, filled in from reference TRBV7-9 and TRBJ2-1, reads DTGVSQNPRHKITKRGQNVTFRCDPISEHNRLYWYRQTLGQGPEFLTYFQNEAQLEKSRLLSDRFSAERPKGSFSTLEIQRTEQGDSAMYLCASSLGSAGEQFFGPGTRLTVL.

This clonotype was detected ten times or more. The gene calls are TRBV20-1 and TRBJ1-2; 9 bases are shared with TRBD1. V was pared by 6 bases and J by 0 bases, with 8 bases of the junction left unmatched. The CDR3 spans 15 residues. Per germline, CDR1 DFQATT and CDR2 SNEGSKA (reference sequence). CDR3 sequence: CSAHPGTGTNYGYTF. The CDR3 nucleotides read TGCAGTGCCCACCCCGGGACAGGGACTAACTATGGCTACACCTTC.

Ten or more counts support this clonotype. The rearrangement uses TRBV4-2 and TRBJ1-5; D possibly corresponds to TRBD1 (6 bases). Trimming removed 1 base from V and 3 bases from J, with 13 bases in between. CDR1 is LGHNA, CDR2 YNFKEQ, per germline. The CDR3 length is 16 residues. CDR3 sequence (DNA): TGTGCCAGCAGCCAAGTTGCAGGGGACATCAATCAGCCCCAGCATTTT. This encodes CASSQVAGDINQPQHF.

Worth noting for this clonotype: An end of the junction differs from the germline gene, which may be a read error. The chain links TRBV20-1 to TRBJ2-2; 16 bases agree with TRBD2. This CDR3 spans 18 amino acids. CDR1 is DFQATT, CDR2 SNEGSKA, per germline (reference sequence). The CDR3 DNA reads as TGCAGTGCTAGGGCCTCGGGACTAGCGGGGGGGAACACCGGGGAGCGGTTTTTT. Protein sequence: CSARASGLAGGNTGERFF.

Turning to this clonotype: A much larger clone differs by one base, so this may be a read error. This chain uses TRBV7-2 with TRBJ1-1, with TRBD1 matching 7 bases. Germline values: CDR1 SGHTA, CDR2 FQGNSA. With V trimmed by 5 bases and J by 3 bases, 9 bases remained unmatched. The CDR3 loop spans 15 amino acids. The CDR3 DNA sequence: TGTGCCAGCAGCCCGGGGACAGCCATGGACACTGAAGCTTTCTTT. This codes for CASSPGTAMDTEAFF.

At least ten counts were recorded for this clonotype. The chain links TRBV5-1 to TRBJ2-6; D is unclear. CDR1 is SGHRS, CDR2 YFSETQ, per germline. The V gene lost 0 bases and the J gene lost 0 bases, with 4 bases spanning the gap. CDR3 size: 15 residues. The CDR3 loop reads CASSLGVSGANVLTF. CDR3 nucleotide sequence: TGCGCCAGCAGCTTGGGAGTCTCTGGGGCCAACGTCCTGACTTTC.

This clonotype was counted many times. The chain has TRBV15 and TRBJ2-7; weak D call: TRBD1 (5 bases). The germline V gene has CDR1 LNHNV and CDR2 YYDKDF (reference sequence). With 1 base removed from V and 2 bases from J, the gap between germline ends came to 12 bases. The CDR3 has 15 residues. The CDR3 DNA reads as TGTGCCACCAGCAGAGTATCGGACAACACCTACGAGCAGTACTTC. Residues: CATSRVSDNTYEQYF. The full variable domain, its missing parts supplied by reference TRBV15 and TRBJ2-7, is DAMVIQNPRYQVTQFGKPVTLSCSQTLNHNVMYWYQQKSSQAPKLLFHYYDKDFNNEADTPDNFQSRRPNTSFCFLDIRSPGLGDTAMYLCATSRVSDNTYEQYFGPGTRLTVT.

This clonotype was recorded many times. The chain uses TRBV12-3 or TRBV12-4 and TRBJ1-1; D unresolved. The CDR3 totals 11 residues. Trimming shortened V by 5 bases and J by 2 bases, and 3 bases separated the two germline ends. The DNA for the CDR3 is TGTGCCAGCAGTAGAAACACTGAAGCTTTCTTT. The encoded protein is CASSRNTEAFF.

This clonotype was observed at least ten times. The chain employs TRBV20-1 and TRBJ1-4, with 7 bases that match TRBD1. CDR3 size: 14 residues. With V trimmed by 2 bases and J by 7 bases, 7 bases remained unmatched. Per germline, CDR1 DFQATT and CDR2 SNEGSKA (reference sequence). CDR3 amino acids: CSARYQGGSEKLFF. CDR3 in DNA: TGCAGTGCTAGATACCAGGGGGGAAGTGAAAAACTGTTTTTT.

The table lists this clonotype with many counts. The CDR3, as DNA: TGCAGCGTTGGATCGGTCAGTTGGGACTATGGCTACACCTTC. Its translation: CSVGSVSWDYGYTF. The chain links TRBV29-1 to TRBJ1-2; D remains unclear. This CDR3 contains 14 residues. Trimming stripped 4 bases from V and 3 bases from J, with 15 bases between. CDR1 is SQVTM and CDR2 is ANQGSEA in the germline V gene.